A selection of T cell receptor beta chains follows, all from one sample in a study of blood T cell repertoires in COVID-19. Data came from immunoSEQ multiplex PCR; TCRdb stores just in-frame clones and leaves some out. The repertoire has more than 250,000 clones, approximately 88% of them found once; the top ten carry 6%. Specimen: PBMCs or T cells enriched from blood (not recorded which). These receptors all come from a woman in her thirties or forties who had recovered from COVID-19. CDR3s include the opening cysteine and the closing phenylalanine or tryptophan. The D gene is left open where the match is weak. Clone size is stated in some rows and not others, as once, few, many or a class when expanded.

CDR3 DNA	CDR3 protein	clone size	J gene	V gene	D gene
TGTGCCAGCATCAGGGAAGGCAATTCACCCCTCCACTTT	CASIREGNSPLHF	.	TRBJ1-6	TRBV28	.
TGTGCCAGCAGTTACTCACTTAGTTATGAGCAGTTCTTC	CASSYSLSYEQFF	.	TRBJ2-1	TRBV6-2/TRBV6-3	.
TGTGCCAGCAGCTCCCCGACAGGGGAGAAGACCCAGTACTTC	CASSSPTGEKTQYF	.	TRBJ2-5	TRBV5-4	TRBD1
TGTGCCAGCAGTAGGACAGGGCTGAGAACTGAAGCTTTCTTT	CASSRTGLRTEAFF	.	TRBJ1-1	TRBV6-5	TRBD1
TGCGCCAGCAGCCAAGGGGCCGCCAGGGGTAGCACAGATACGCAGTATTTT	CASSQGAARGSTDTQYF	.	TRBJ2-3	TRBV4-3	.
TGTGCCAGCAGTACTAGCGGAGAGGCCCAGTACTTC	CASSTSGEAQYF	.	TRBJ2-5	TRBV2	TRBD2
TGTGCCAGTAGTATTGGGGGTAGCGGCCTATTGGCCTACGAGCAGTACTTC	CASSIGGSGLLAYEQYF	.	TRBJ2-7	TRBV19	.
TGTGCCAGCCGCGACAGGGCCCTCTCCTACGAGCAGTACTTC	CASRDRALSYEQYF	few	TRBJ2-7	TRBV2	TRBD1
TGTGCCAGCAGTTACTCGGACAGGGGCGTTCAGCCCCAGCATTTT	CASSYSDRGVQPQHF	once	TRBJ1-5	TRBV6-5	TRBD1
TGTGCCAGCTCTTCAGGGGAAGGCACTGAAGCTTTCTTT	CASSSGEGTEAFF	.	TRBJ1-1	TRBV18	.
TGTGCCAGCAGCTTAAGCGTCCTAGCGCCCCCCCATGCGGGGCATGAGCAGTTCTTC	CASSLSVLAPPHAGHEQFF	.	TRBJ2-1	TRBV7-9	.
TGTGCCAGCAGTCTTGTCGCGGGAGGGAGGTACTTC	CASSLVAGGRYF	.	TRBJ2-7	TRBV7-9	TRBD2
TGTGCCAGCAGCTTAGGTCGGGTTAACTATGGCTACACCTTC	CASSLGRVNYGYTF	.	TRBJ1-2	TRBV7-9	.
TGTGCCAGTATCCGACAGGGGATGATTGAAGCTTTCTTT	CASIRQGMIEAFF	.	TRBJ1-1	TRBV19	TRBD1
TGTGCCAGCAGCGATGACAGGGGAGGGGAGACCCAGTACTTC	CASSDDRGGETQYF	.	TRBJ2-5	TRBV21-1	.
TGCGCCAGCAGCCATAGGACTCCCCAAGAGACCCAGTACTTC	CASSHRTPQETQYF	.	TRBJ2-5	TRBV4-1	.
TGTGCCAGCAGCCTAGACTGGATGCTAGGGGAGCTGTTTTTT	CASSLDWMLGELFF	few	TRBJ2-2	TRBV21-1	.